The sequence of this TCR beta chain was determined in a study of blood T cells in healthy people across ages. V lost 3 bases to trimming and J lost 7 bases, with 13 bases between them. Germline values: CDR1 DFQATT, CDR2 SNEGSKA (reference sequence). The CDR3 has 13 residues. Combining a sample-barcoded 5' primer with a J-beta primer mix, a second PCR ran for 7 to 11 cycles. TCRdb recomputed calls from the 5' RACE reads with MiXCR, one row per CDR3 protein. The table has fewer than 1 million distinct CDR3 sequences, roughly 44% seen once; the top ten hold about 21%. The origin of this receptor is a man in his fifties or sixties in good health. Source material: blood. The V gene is TRBV20-1, the J gene TRBJ2-1, with D perhaps TRBD2 (5 bases). CDR3 sequence reads: CSARRATRNEQFF. As DNA, the CDR3 is TGCAGTGCTAGGCGGGCTACGAGGAATGAGCAGTTCTTC.